The rows below give T cell receptor beta chains drawn from one sample of a study of CD8 T cells in Susac syndrome. TCRdb re-called the immunoSEQ multiplex PCR reads through MiXCR, storing one row per CDR3 protein. The repertoire has 100,000 to 150,000 distinct CDR3 sequences, 94% of them found once; the top ten carry 0.095% to 0.1%. Sequences were obtained from CD4+ T cells from PBMCs. The receptors originated from a human donor in good health. Both conserved end residues are part of each CDR3. Fields, in order: V gene, D gene, J gene, clone size, CDR3 DNA, CDR3 protein. D genes are given only for firm matches. Clone size is shown for a subset of rows, as once, few, many or a class of expanded clone.

V gene: TRBV27; D gene: .; J gene: TRBJ2-3; clone size: once; CDR3 DNA: TGTGCCAGCAGTTTATACTCGAGGGGGTCAGATACGCAGTATTTT; CDR3 protein: CASSLYSRGSDTQYF
V gene: TRBV2; D gene: .; J gene: TRBJ2-3; clone size: .; CDR3 DNA: TGTGCCAGCACCAAAGACAGGGCGGGAACAGATACGCAGTATTTT; CDR3 protein: CASTKDRAGTDTQYF
V gene: TRBV5-1; D gene: .; J gene: TRBJ1-4; clone size: .; CDR3 DNA: TGCGCCAGCGGGTACTCGGGGTCCGCGGGGGAACTGTTTTTT; CDR3 protein: CASGYSGSAGELFF
V gene: TRBV10-3; D gene: .; J gene: TRBJ2-2; clone size: .; CDR3 DNA: TGTGCCATCAATGGGCCCGCGGGCGGGGAGCTGTTTTTT; CDR3 protein: CAINGPAGGELFF
V gene: TRBV20-1; D gene: .; J gene: TRBJ2-5; clone size: .; CDR3 DNA: TGCAGTGCTCAACTCATAGGGGCTAAACAAGAGACCCAGTACTTC; CDR3 protein: CSAQLIGAKQETQYF
V gene: TRBV30; D gene: .; J gene: TRBJ1-5; clone size: once; CDR3 DNA: TGTGCCTGGAGCCTAGGATTCGCTCAGCCCCAGCATTTT; CDR3 protein: CAWSLGFAQPQHF
V gene: TRBV19; D gene: .; J gene: TRBJ2-5; clone size: .; CDR3 DNA: TGTGCCAGTAGTTTCCGCGGGAGCAGGGGAGAGACCCAGTACTTC; CDR3 protein: CASSFRGSRGETQYF
V gene: TRBV23-1; D gene: TRBD2; J gene: TRBJ2-1; clone size: .; CDR3 DNA: TGCGCCAGCAGTCGAGGAGGGTCCAGCGGGAGGGCCGGGAATGAGCAGTTCTTC; CDR3 protein: CASSRGGSSGRAGNEQFF
V gene: TRBV24-1; D gene: .; J gene: TRBJ1-5; clone size: .; CDR3 DNA: TGTGCCACCAGTGATTTGAAGGGGAATCAGCCCCAGCATTTT; CDR3 protein: CATSDLKGNQPQHF
V gene: TRBV19; D gene: .; J gene: TRBJ2-5; clone size: .; CDR3 DNA: TGTGCCAGTAGTAGGGGGACAATAGAGACCCAGTACTTC; CDR3 protein: CASSRGTIETQYF
V gene: TRBV6-5; D gene: TRBD2; J gene: TRBJ2-5; clone size: .; CDR3 DNA: TGTGCCAGCAGTTGGGGACTAGCGGGACAAGAGACCCAGTACTTC; CDR3 protein: CASSWGLAGQETQYF
V gene: TRBV5-4; D gene: TRBD2; J gene: TRBJ2-3; clone size: .; CDR3 DNA: TGTGCCAGCAGCTGGACTAGCGGGGGGGATGCGCAGTATTTT; CDR3 protein: CASSWTSGGDAQYF
V gene: TRBV5-4; D gene: .; J gene: TRBJ2-1; clone size: .; CDR3 DNA: TGTGCCAGCAGCCACCAAAGTAGCAATGAGCAGTTCTTC; CDR3 protein: CASSHQSSNEQFF
V gene: TRBV7-9; D gene: TRBD2; J gene: TRBJ2-5; clone size: .; CDR3 DNA: TGTGCCAGCAGATTTACTCTAGCGGAACAAGAGACCCAGTACTTC; CDR3 protein: CASRFTLAEQETQYF
V gene: TRBV3-1; D gene: .; J gene: TRBJ2-2; clone size: .; CDR3 DNA: TGTGCCAGCAGCCAAGTTTCAGGGAAAACCGGGGAGCTGTTTTTT; CDR3 protein: CASSQVSGKTGELFF
V gene: TRBV7-3; D gene: .; J gene: TRBJ2-5; clone size: .; CDR3 DNA: TGTGCCAGCAGCCCCTTGATGGGTCCCCAAGAGACCCAGTACTTC; CDR3 protein: CASSPLMGPQETQYF
V gene: TRBV4-1; D gene: .; J gene: TRBJ1-5; clone size: .; CDR3 DNA: TGCGCCAGCAGCCAAGATCCAACACCCAGGCCCAATCAGCCCCAGCATTTT; CDR3 protein: CASSQDPTPRPNQPQHF
V gene: TRBV4-3; D gene: .; J gene: TRBJ1-6; clone size: .; CDR3 DNA: TGCGCCAGCAGCCAAGATATAGGGGTGGATTCACCCCTCCACTTT; CDR3 protein: CASSQDIGVDSPLHF
V gene: TRBV5-1; D gene: TRBD1; J gene: TRBJ2-3; clone size: .; CDR3 DNA: TGCGCCAGCAGCTTGGAGGACAGGGCTAGCACAGATACGCAGTATTTT; CDR3 protein: CASSLEDRASTDTQYF
V gene: TRBV19; D gene: .; J gene: TRBJ1-5; clone size: .; CDR3 DNA: TGTGCCAGCAAGATCCGGGACCCTAATCAGCCCCAGCATTTT; CDR3 protein: CASKIRDPNQPQHF
V gene: TRBV20-1; D gene: .; J gene: TRBJ1-5; clone size: .; CDR3 DNA: TGCAGTGCTATTCGAAGGCAGGTCGCGGGTCAGCCCCAGCATTTT; CDR3 protein: CSAIRRQVAGQPQHF
V gene: TRBV19; D gene: .; J gene: TRBJ2-1; clone size: .; CDR3 DNA: TGTGCCAGCACAACTAGGGTCAACAATGAGCAGTTCTTC; CDR3 protein: CASTTRVNNEQFF
V gene: TRBV20-1; D gene: TRBD2; J gene: TRBJ2-3; clone size: .; CDR3 DNA: TGCAGTGCTATAGCGGGAGTGGCAGATACGCAGTATTTT; CDR3 protein: CSAIAGVADTQYF
V gene: TRBV24-1; D gene: .; J gene: TRBJ2-2; clone size: .; CDR3 DNA: TGTGCCACCAGTGATTTGGCTGGGGGGCTAAGCGGGGAGCTGTTTTTT; CDR3 protein: CATSDLAGGLSGELFF
V gene: TRBV2; D gene: .; J gene: TRBJ2-5; clone size: .; CDR3 DNA: TGTGCCAGTTCGTCCGTTTCCGGGGAGACCCAGTACTTC; CDR3 protein: CASSSVSGETQYF
V gene: TRBV3-1; D gene: TRBD2; J gene: TRBJ2-1; clone size: .; CDR3 DNA: TGTGCCAGCAGCCCAGTAGCGGGAGTCGACAATGAGCAGTTCTTC; CDR3 protein: CASSPVAGVDNEQFF
V gene: TRBV20-1; D gene: TRBD2; J gene: TRBJ2-7; clone size: .; CDR3 DNA: TGCAGTGCCGAACCGGGGAGGGAGGGCCTATACGAGCAGTACTTC; CDR3 protein: CSAEPGREGLYEQYF
V gene: TRBV12-3/TRBV12-4; D gene: .; J gene: TRBJ2-4; clone size: .; CDR3 DNA: TGTGCCAGCAGTTTGTCCGAGGCTCAAAACATTCAGTACTTC; CDR3 protein: CASSLSEAQNIQYF
V gene: TRBV2; D gene: TRBD1; J gene: TRBJ2-5; clone size: .; CDR3 DNA: TGTGCCAGCAGTAAAGGGGGACAGGAGGAGACCCAGTACTTC; CDR3 protein: CASSKGGQEETQYF
V gene: TRBV13; D gene: .; J gene: TRBJ2-1; clone size: .; CDR3 DNA: TGTGCCAGCAGCGTAGGGACAAAAGGGAGGGCCGGCCATGAGCAGTTCTTC; CDR3 protein: CASSVGTKGRAGHEQFF
V gene: TRBV6-1; D gene: .; J gene: TRBJ2-7; clone size: .; CDR3 DNA: TGTGCCAGCAGTGAATCGGTCAGCAACTCCTACGAGCAGTACTTC; CDR3 protein: CASSESVSNSYEQYF
V gene: TRBV6-5; D gene: .; J gene: TRBJ2-5; clone size: .; CDR3 DNA: TGTGCCAGCAGTTACACAGGGCAAGAGACCCAGTACTTC; CDR3 protein: CASSYTGQETQYF
V gene: TRBV2; D gene: .; J gene: TRBJ2-1; clone size: .; CDR3 DNA: TGTGCCAGCAGAGGGACACGGCTCTCGGATGAGCAGTTCTTC; CDR3 protein: CASRGTRLSDEQFF
V gene: TRBV20-1; D gene: TRBD2; J gene: TRBJ2-7; clone size: .; CDR3 DNA: TGCAGTGCTAGCTCGGGCGGGAGTCCTTCCTACGAGCAGTACTTC; CDR3 protein: CSASSGGSPSYEQYF
V gene: TRBV29-1; D gene: .; J gene: TRBJ2-1; clone size: once; CDR3 DNA: TGCAGCGTGGATAATAGGCTTGAGCAGTTCTTC; CDR3 protein: CSVDNRLEQFF